This T cell receptor (beta chain) appears in the sequencing data of a study of OX40 agonist ivuxolimab in advanced cancers. Study background: Patients in the trial were receiving intravenous ivuxolimab every 2 weeks, at doses of 0.01 to 10 mg/kg. Antecedent anti-PD-1, anti-PD-L1 or anti-CTLA-4 therapy was permissible, with over 35% having received some.

Trimming removed 8 bases from V and 2 bases from J, with 19 bases in between. The CDR3 is made up of 16 amino acids. Germline CDR1 is SGHRS and CDR2 is YFSETQ. Study-wide findings and caveats: Among T cells, CD8+ cells averaged more expanded clones than CD4+ cells.

Notes on this clone: Its antigen remains unidentified.

This table comes from immunoSEQ multiplex PCR, and its TCRdb copy is limited to in-frame clones, with some not included. This sample has around 25,000 clones, with around 80% found just once. This sequence was found in an adult with an advanced solid tumor such as melanoma, head and neck, liver or kidney cancer. The V call is TRBV5-1, the J call TRBJ2-2; perhaps TRBD1 as D (6 bases). Sequencing was performed on CD4+ or CD8+ T cells sorted from blood, taken in a trial of the OX40 agonist ivuxolimab. This CDR3 is CASAFTGTANTGELFF. The CDR3 nucleotides are TGCGCCAGTGCCTTCACAGGGACCGCCAACACCGGGGAGCTGTTTTTT.